This is a list of T cell receptor beta chains from one sample in a study of blood T cell repertoires in COVID-19. The protocol was immunoSEQ multiplex PCR, while the TCRdb copy is restricted to in-frame clones and leaves out a portion. The repertoire holds some 310,000 clones, with about 90% as singletons. The sample was peripheral blood. All receptors derive from a woman in her 30s with COVID-19, enrolled during active disease. Each CDR3 is given with its conserved first and last residue. A D gene is named only where the DNA matches it firmly. Clone size is not always given. Where it is, it says once, few, many or a class for expanded clones.

clone size	J gene	V gene	D gene	CDR3 DNA	CDR3 protein
once	TRBJ2-1	TRBV27	TRBD2	TGTGCCAGCAGTTATCTCCCGGGACTAGCGCCTTACAATGAGCAGTTCTTC	CASSYLPGLAPYNEQFF
.	TRBJ1-1	TRBV11-1	.	TGTGCCAGCAGCCCTTCCACCTCTGGACAGTTTGCCCAAGCTTTCTTT	CASSPSTSGQFAQAFF
once	TRBJ1-1	TRBV4-1	TRBD1	TGCGCCAGCAGCCAAGTGGGGACAGGGGGCACTGAAGCTTTCTTT	CASSQVGTGGTEAFF
.	TRBJ1-5	TRBV28	TRBD1	TGTGCCAGCAGTACCTACCGCAGGGGGATCAATCAGCCCCAGCATTTT	CASSTYRRGINQPQHF
.	TRBJ1-2	TRBV19	.	TGTGCCATTCAAGGTGGGGCAGAAGGCTACACCTTC	CAIQGGAEGYTF
.	TRBJ2-7	TRBV4-2	TRBD2	TGTGCCAGCAGCCAAGGGGGCCTAGCGGGAAGCGAGCAGTACTTC	CASSQGGLAGSEQYF
once	TRBJ2-7	TRBV27	.	TGTGCCAGCAGCGCCCTATCCCTTAGCGGAGGAAGGACCTACGAGCAGTACTTC	CASSALSLSGGRTYEQYF
.	TRBJ1-1	TRBV29-1	TRBD1	TGCAGCGCATCGGGCGGGACAGGGGAGTTTGTGGGCGCTTTCTTT	CSASGGTGEFVGAFF
.	TRBJ1-2	TRBV28	.	TGTGCCAGCAGGGGATCGGACGGGGGTCTCTATGGCTACACCTTC	CASRGSDGGLYGYTF
.	TRBJ1-1	TRBV12-3/TRBV12-4	.	TGTGCCAGCAGTTTAGTCACAGGCGAGAGAGCTTTCTTT	CASSLVTGERAFF
once	TRBJ2-3	TRBV14	TRBD2	TGTGCCAGCAGCTGGACTAGCGGGCTCAGCACAGATACGCAGTATTTT	CASSWTSGLSTDTQYF
few	TRBJ1-6	TRBV3-1/TRBV3-2	TRBD1	TGTGCCAGCAGCCACAACAGGGGGGATAATTCACCCCTCCACTTT	CASSHNRGDNSPLHF
.	TRBJ2-1	TRBV10-2	.	TGCGCCAGCAGTTATGGGGGGAATGAGCAGTTCTTC	CASSYGGNEQFF
.	TRBJ2-1	TRBV29-1	TRBD2	TGCAGCGTTGAGGGTGGGACTAGCGGGAGAACCTACAATGAGCAGTTCTTC	CSVEGGTSGRTYNEQFF
.	TRBJ2-7	TRBV5-6	.	TGTGCCAGCAGCTTTCAGGCGAGCTCCTACGAGCAGTACTTC	CASSFQASSYEQYF
.	TRBJ1-3	TRBV9	.	TGTGCCAGCAGCGTAGCTCCTATCGAAGCCTCTGGAAACACCATATATTTT	CASSVAPIEASGNTIYF
once	TRBJ1-1	TRBV6-5	.	TGTGCCAGCAGTCTCAGGGGGAACACTGAAGCTTTCTTT	CASSLRGNTEAFF
.	TRBJ1-5	TRBV10-2	TRBD1	TGCGCCAGCCTCCGACAGGGTAATCAGCCCCAGCATTTT	CASLRQGNQPQHF
.	TRBJ1-1	TRBV12-3/TRBV12-4	.	TGTGCCAGCAGTTCAGGGCCCACTGAAGCTTTCTTT	CASSSGPTEAFF
few	TRBJ1-5	TRBV12-3/TRBV12-4	.	TGTGCCAGCAGTTTTTCCGGAGGTCAGCCCCAGCATTTT	CASSFSGGQPQHF
.	TRBJ1-1	TRBV5-4	.	TGTGCCAGCAGCACGGACCGGGGTGTAGCTTTCTTT	CASSTDRGVAFF
.	TRBJ2-7	TRBV27	TRBD1	TGTGCCAGCAGTTCATTCGTCCCGGGACAGGGGGCTGGTTGGTACGAGCAGTACTTC	CASSSFVPGQGAGWYEQYF
.	TRBJ2-2	TRBV7-2	TRBD1	TGTGCCAGCAGCATCGGACAGGCCACCGGGGAGCTGTTTTTT	CASSIGQATGELFF
.	TRBJ1-5	TRBV19	.	TGTGCCAGTAGTATAGCTAACGGACGGGGGAGCCAGCCCCAGCATTTT	CASSIANGRGSQPQHF
.	TRBJ2-7	TRBV27	TRBD1	TGTGCCAGCACCGGGACAGGGGGCTACGAGCAGTACTTC	CASTGTGGYEQYF
many	TRBJ1-2	TRBV14	TRBD1	TGTGCCAGCAGCCAAGATCCACCAGGGGGCTATGGCTACACCTTC	CASSQDPPGGYGYTF
.	TRBJ1-1	TRBV30	TRBD1	TGTGCCTGGAGGACAGGGGTTGGGGCTGAAGCTTTCTTT	CAWRTGVGAEAFF
.	TRBJ1-1	TRBV28	TRBD1	TGTGCCAGCAAGGCCCCGGACAGGGGGAGAGCTTTCTTT	CASKAPDRGRAFF
.	TRBJ2-1	TRBV12-3/TRBV12-4	.	TGTGCCAGCAGGATCGCGAATGAGCAGTTCTTC	CASRIANEQFF
.	TRBJ2-2	TRBV27	TRBD1	TGTGCCAGCAGCCGACAGGGCGGCACCGGGGAGCTGTTTTTT	CASSRQGGTGELFF
few	TRBJ2-2	TRBV5-1	.	TGCGCCAGCAGCTTGGCTAGCTCTTCCGGGGAGCTGTTTTTT	CASSLASSSGELFF
.	TRBJ2-3	TRBV2	.	TGTGCCAGCGTGTCCACTAGCACAGATACGCAGTATTTT	CASVSTSTDTQYF